These 17 T cell receptor beta chains were all obtained from the same sample, sequenced in a study of blood T cells in healthy people across ages. Combining a sample-barcoded 5' primer with a J-beta primer mix, a second PCR ran for about 7 to 12 cycles. TCRdb recomputed calls from the 5' RACE reads with MiXCR, one row per CDR3 protein. The sample contains hundreds of thousands of distinct CDR3 sequences, 32% of which appear only once. The sequencing sample was made of blood. The receptors here all came from a woman older than 75 in good health.

The chain employs TRBV5-1 and TRBJ2-1; the match to TRBD1 covers 10 bases. CDR1 and CDR2 from the germline V gene are SGHRS and YFSETQ. CDR3 length: 14 amino acids. V was clipped by 2 bases and J by 10 bases; unmatched bases: 6. The CDR3, as DNA: TGCGCCAGCAGCTTAAGACAGGGGGCCTACGAGCAGTTCTTC. Translating gives CASSLRQGAYEQFF. The complete variable domain, with remaining parts taken from reference TRBV5-1 and TRBJ2-1, reads KAGVTQTPRYLIKTRGQQVTLSCSPISGHRSVSWYQQTPGQGLQFLFEYFSETQRNKGNFPGRFSGRQFSNSRSEMNVSTLELGDSALYLCASSLRQGAYEQFFGPGTRLTVL.

The chain carries TRBV5-1 and TRBJ1-4; no clear D gene. V was pared by 0 bases and J by 0 bases, with 12 bases between. The CDR3 totals 17 residues. The V gene's germline CDR1 is SGHRS and CDR2 YFSETQ. The CDR3 DNA reads as TGCGCCAGCAGCTTGGATCTATGGGCGGCAACTAATGAAAAACTGTTTTTT. Encoded protein: CASSLDLWAATNEKLFF.

On this clonotype itself: One end of the junction varies from germline; a read error may be responsible. The rearrangement links TRBV6-2 or TRBV6-3 to TRBJ2-1; D unresolved. Germline lookup yields CDR1 MNHEY and CDR2 SVGEGT. The CDR3 extends over 12 amino acids. The DNA of the CDR3 is TGTGCCGGCAGCGACCCCCCGCATGAGCAGTTCTTC. It is translated as CAGSDPPHEQFF.

This clonotype was recorded many times. The chain has TRBV24-1 and TRBJ2-1; 11 positions match TRBD2. V trimming: 3 bases; J trimming: 4 bases; junction bases outside the gene matches: 4. This CDR3 spans 16 amino acids. CDR1 and CDR2 from the germline V gene are KGHDR and SFDVKD. CDR3 loop: CATSDALAGEYNEQFF. The CDR3 DNA follows: TGTGCCACCAGTGATGCACTAGCGGGGGAATACAATGAGCAGTTCTTC.

This clonotype is a singleton in its sample. This chain connects TRBV2 to TRBJ2-7, with D maybe TRBD1 (6 bases). The CDR3 covers 14 residues. Germline CDR1 is SNHLY and CDR2 is FYNNEI. The ends were cut back, 6 bases at V and 3 bases at J, with 15 bases in the middle. For the CDR3, the DNA is TGTGCCAGCAGCAGAGACCAACAGGGCTACGAGCAGTACTTC. Its protein product is CASSRDQQGYEQYF.

The genes are TRBV5-5 and TRBJ1-3; TRBD1 aligns across 9 bases. After removal of 0 bases from V and 4 bases from J, the junction contained 8 bases not matched to a gene. The CDR3 is 17 residues long. Germline V CDR1 and CDR2: SGHKS, YYEKEE (reference sequence). The CDR3 protein is CASSLGYRGLKGNTIYF. In DNA form, the CDR3 reads TGTGCCAGCAGCTTGGGTTACAGGGGGCTAAAAGGAAACACCATATATTTT.

This clonotype was found many times. The chain couples TRBV12-3 or TRBV12-4 to TRBJ2-3; D not resolved. Trimming removed 5 bases at V and 9 bases at J, with 21 bases between. There are 15 residues in the CDR3. The CDR3 sequence is CASSPDQARLGTQYF. The DNA of the CDR3 is TGTGCCAGCAGTCCGGACCAGGCACGGCTAGGCACGCAGTATTTT.

The sample holds a few counts of this clonotype. CDR3: CASSLAVAARSYNEQFF. Here the CDR3 DNA reads TGTGCCAGCAGCTTAGCGGTAGCGGCCCGCTCCTACAATGAGCAGTTCTTC. The chain combines TRBV7-9 with TRBJ2-1; weak D call: TRBD2 (6 bases). V dropped 0 bases and J dropped 0 bases, with 12 bases sitting between them. Germline CDR1 and CDR2: SEHNR and FQNEAQ (reference sequence). CDR3 length: 17 amino acids.

The rearrangement joins TRBV29-1 to TRBJ1-2; D is unresolved. This CDR3 is 8 amino acids long. Germline values: CDR1 SQVTM, CDR2 ANQGSEA. Here the CDR3 reads CSAYGYTF. DNA of the CDR3: TGCAGTGCCTATGGCTACACCTTC.

The CDR3 nucleotides are TGCGCCAGCAGCCAAGGGGTTACAGGAGCCAAAAACATTCAGTACTTC. Protein sequence: CASSQGVTGAKNIQYF. The J gene is TRBJ2-4, the V gene TRBV4-1, with D possibly being TRBD1 (5 bases). CDR3 length: 16 residues. Trimming stripped 1 base from V and 0 bases from J, with 10 bases between. Per germline, CDR1 MGHRA and CDR2 YSYEKL.

To note about this clonotype: One end of the junction varies from germline; a read error may be responsible. The chain combines TRBV5-1 with TRBJ2-1, with D possibly being TRBD2 (6 bases). The tail of the sequence fits TRBJ2-7 better, so the J call may be wrong. The germline V gene encodes CDR1 SGHRS and CDR2 YFSETQ. CDR3 length: 13 residues. CDR3 sequence reads: CASSGQGLNEQYF. CDR3 DNA sequence: TGTGCCAGCAGCGGCCAGGGACTCAATGAGCAGTACTTC.

The rearrangement links TRBV20-1 to TRBJ1-5, with 8 bases lining up with TRBD1. Germline lookup yields CDR1 DFQATT and CDR2 SNEGSKA (reference sequence). Unmatched junction bases numbered 4, after V lost 3 bases and J lost 6 bases. This CDR3 has 13 residues. The CDR3 sequence: CSARQGAAQPQHF. The DNA for the CDR3 is TGCAGTGCTAGGCAGGGGGCGGCTCAGCCCCAGCATTTT.

The chain is built from TRBV7-2 and TRBJ2-1, with 8 bases aligning to TRBD2. The germline CDR1 and CDR2 sequences are SGHTA and FQGNSA. This CDR3 has 15 amino acids. V shed 5 bases and J 6 bases; nucleotides not matched to a gene: 9. The chain's CDR3 is CASSRIGLAFNEQFF. DNA of the CDR3: TGTGCCAGCAGCCGCATCGGACTAGCATTCAATGAGCAGTTCTTC.

To note about this clonotype: At one end the junction does not follow the germline gene, possibly because of a read error. J is TRBJ1-4 and V is TRBV18; the D gene is possibly TRBD1 (5 bases). Germline CDR1 KGHSH, CDR2 LQKENI. The length of the CDR3 is 15 residues. For the CDR3, the DNA is TGTGCCAGCTTACCAAGTCCGGGGGAGAATGAAAAACTGTTTTTT. Translated: CASLPSPGENEKLFF.

This clonotype was found a few times. This sequence joins TRBV5-1 and TRBJ1-4; the match to TRBD1 covers 8 bases. This CDR3 comprises 14 residues. Germline CDR1 and CDR2: SGHRS and YFSETQ. V trimming: 3 bases; J trimming: 4 bases; junction bases outside the gene matches: 2. CDR3 sequence reads: CASSYRGYNEKLFF. The CDR3, as DNA: TGCGCCAGCAGCTACAGGGGGTATAATGAAAAACTGTTTTTT.

The CDR3 spells CASSPIGGEGYREQYF. The CDR3 region has the DNA TGTGCCAGCAGCCCCATAGGGGGCGAGGGGTATAGGGAGCAGTACTTC. The rearrangement uses TRBV11-2 and TRBJ2-5, with 7 bases aligning to TRBD1. Germline V gives CDR1 SGHAT, CDR2 FQNNGV. The J segment lost 11 bases and the V segment lost 5 bases, leaving 20 bases of the junction unmatched. CDR3 size: 16 residues.

The rearrangement links TRBV3-1 to TRBJ1-2; 8 bases are shared with TRBD1. The V gene end was trimmed by 1 base and the J gene end by 11 bases; junction bases not matched to a gene: 6. This CDR3 has 13 residues. The germline V gene encodes CDR1 LGHDT and CDR2 YNNKEL (reference sequence). The CDR3 reads CASSQGAGGLYTF. DNA of the CDR3: TGTGCCAGCAGCCAAGGGGCAGGGGGCCTGTACACCTTC.